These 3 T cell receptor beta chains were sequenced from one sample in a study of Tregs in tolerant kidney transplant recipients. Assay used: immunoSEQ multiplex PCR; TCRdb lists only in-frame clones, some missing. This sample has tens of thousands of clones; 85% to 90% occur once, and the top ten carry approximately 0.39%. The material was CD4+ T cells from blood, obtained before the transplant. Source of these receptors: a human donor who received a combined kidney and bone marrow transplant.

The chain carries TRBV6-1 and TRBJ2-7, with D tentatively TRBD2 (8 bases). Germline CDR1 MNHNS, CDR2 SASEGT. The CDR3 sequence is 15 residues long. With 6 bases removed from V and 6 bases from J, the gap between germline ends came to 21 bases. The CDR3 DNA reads TGTGCCAGCAGCTTGACAGGGTTGGGGACTAGCGAGCAGTACTTC. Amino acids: CASSLTGLGTSEQYF.

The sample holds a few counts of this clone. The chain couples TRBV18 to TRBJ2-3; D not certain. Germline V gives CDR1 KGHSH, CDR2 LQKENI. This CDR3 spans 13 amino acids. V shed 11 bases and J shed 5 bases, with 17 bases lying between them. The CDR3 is CASAPMSEDTQYF. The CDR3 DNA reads TGTGCCTCTGCGCCAATGAGTGAAGATACGCAGTATTTT.

The CDR3 DNA sequence: TGTGCCAGCAGAATCCGGGACAGAGACACTGAAGCTTTCTTT. Protein: CASRIRDRDTEAFF. This chain joins TRBV5-5 and TRBJ1-1; 7 bases align to TRBD1. V gave up 5 bases and J gave up 3 bases; unmatched junction bases: 7. Looked up from germline, CDR1 is SGHKS and CDR2 is YYEKEE (reference sequence). The CDR3 has 14 residues. Full variable domain (remainder filled in from reference TRBV5-5 and TRBJ1-1): DAGVTQSPTHLIKTRGQQVTLRCSPISGHKSVSWYQQVLGQGPQFIFQYYEKEERGRGNFPDRFSARQFPNYSSELNVNALLLGDSALYLCASRIRDRDTEAFFGQGTRLTVV.